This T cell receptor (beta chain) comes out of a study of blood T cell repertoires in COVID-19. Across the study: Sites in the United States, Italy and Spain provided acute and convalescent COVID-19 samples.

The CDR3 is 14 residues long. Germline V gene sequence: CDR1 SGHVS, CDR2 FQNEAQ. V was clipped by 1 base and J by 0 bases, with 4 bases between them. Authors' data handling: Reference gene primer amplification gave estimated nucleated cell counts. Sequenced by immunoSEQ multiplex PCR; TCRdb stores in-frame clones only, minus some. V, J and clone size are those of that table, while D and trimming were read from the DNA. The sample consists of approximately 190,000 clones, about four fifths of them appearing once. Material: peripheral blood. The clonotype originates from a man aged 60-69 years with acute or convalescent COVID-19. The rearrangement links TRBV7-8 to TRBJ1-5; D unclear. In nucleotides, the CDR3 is TGTGCCAGCAGCTTAGGCGCTAGCAATCAGCCCCAGCATTTT. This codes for CASSLGASNQPQHF.